This TCR beta chain appears in the sequencing data of a study of blood T cell repertoires in COVID-19. Study in general: Spain, Italy and the United States supplied samples that represented acute and convalescent COVID-19.

The CDR3 is 16 amino acids. V shed 4 bases and J 3 bases; nucleotides not matched to a gene: 8. The germline V gene has CDR1 MGHRA and CDR2 YSYEKL. This clone was detected ten times or more. In the original processing: Amplification of reference gene primers was used by the study to estimate nucleated cell counts. TCRdb keeps only in-frame clones here, not all; method: immunoSEQ multiplex PCR. The V and J calls and clone size were taken over from that table, and D and trimming were inferred from the DNA. The profile shows about 240,000 clones, around 83% of them singletons. This sequence was found in a woman aged 60-70 years with active or convalescent COVID-19. Input material: peripheral blood. This chain links TRBV4-1 with TRBJ2-3; 9 bases line up with TRBD2. CDR3 amino acids: CASSPSGGLGTDTQYF. As DNA, the CDR3 is TGCGCCAGCAGCCCAAGCGGGGGGCTGGGGACAGATACGCAGTATTTT.